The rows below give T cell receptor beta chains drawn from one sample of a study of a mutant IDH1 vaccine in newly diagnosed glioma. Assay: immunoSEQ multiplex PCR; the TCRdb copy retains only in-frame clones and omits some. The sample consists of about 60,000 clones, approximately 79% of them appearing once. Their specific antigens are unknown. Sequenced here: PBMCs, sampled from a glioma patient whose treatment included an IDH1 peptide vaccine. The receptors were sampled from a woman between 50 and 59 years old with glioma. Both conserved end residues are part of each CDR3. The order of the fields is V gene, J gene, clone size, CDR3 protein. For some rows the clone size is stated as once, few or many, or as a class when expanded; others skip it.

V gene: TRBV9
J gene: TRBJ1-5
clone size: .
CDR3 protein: CASSAGDQPQHF

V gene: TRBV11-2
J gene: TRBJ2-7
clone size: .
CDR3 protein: CASSLRAETYEQYF

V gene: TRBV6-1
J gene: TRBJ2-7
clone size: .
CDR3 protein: CASSITSGSYEQYF

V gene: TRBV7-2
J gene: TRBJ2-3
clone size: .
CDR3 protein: CASSLGQPAPREYF

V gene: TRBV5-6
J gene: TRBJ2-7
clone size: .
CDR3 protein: CASSATGDRGIGVSYEQYF

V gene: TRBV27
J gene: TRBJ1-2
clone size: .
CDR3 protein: CASSLRRFYGYTF

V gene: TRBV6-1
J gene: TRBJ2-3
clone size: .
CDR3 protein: CASSDQGLDTQYF

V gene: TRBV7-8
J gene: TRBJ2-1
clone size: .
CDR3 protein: CASSPEWSSYNEQFF

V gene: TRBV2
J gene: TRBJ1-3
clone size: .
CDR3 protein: CASRGRTAGNTIYF

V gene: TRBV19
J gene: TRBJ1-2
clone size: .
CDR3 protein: CASNSGVYGYTF

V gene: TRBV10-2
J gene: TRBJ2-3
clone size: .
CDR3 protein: CASRGRGGTDTQYF

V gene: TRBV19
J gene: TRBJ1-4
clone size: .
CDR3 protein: CASSRQGPNEKLFF

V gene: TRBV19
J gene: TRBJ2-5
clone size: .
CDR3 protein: CASRPTSGGVVTQYF

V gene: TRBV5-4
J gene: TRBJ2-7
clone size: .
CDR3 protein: CASSKGTRLASEQYF

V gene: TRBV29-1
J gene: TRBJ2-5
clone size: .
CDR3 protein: CSVLRDRETQYF

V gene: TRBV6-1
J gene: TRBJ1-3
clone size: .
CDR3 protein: CATRTGLGGNTIYF

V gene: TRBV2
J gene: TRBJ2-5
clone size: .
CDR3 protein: CASSVRRGETQYF

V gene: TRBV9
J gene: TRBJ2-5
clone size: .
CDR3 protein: CASSVSGYRQETQYF

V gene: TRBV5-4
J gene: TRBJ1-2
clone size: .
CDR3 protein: CASSARGYSNYGYTF

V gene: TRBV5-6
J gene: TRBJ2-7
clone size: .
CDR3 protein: CASSLGGQGRNEQYF

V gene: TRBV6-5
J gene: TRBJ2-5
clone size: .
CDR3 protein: CASSYKNLMTAQYF

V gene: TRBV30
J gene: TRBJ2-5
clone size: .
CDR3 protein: CAWSALGLAGEGTQYF

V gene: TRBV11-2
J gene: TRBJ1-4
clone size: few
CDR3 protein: CASSRDGTGGEKLFF

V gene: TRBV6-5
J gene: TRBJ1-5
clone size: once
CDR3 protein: CASSYDQPQHF

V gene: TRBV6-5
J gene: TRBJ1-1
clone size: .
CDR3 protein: CASSFGPGATEAFF

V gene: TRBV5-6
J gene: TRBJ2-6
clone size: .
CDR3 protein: CASSRSPLSVGANVLTF

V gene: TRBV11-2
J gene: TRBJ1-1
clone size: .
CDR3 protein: CASRGYSGNTEAFF

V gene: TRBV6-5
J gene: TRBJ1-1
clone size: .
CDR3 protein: CATLTAVMNTEAFF

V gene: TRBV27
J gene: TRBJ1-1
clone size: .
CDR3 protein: CASSFRRRQGATKGAEAFF

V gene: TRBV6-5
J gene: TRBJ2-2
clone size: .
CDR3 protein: CASSYGRERGTGELFF

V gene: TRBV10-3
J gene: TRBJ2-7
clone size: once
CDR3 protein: CAISDSGGSSSYEQYF

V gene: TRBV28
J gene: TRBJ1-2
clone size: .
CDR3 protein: CASRPGGTGGYTF

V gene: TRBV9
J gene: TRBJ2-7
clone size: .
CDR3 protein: CASSEGTGLYEQYF

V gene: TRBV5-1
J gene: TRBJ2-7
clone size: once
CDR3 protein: CASSLIQAYEQYF

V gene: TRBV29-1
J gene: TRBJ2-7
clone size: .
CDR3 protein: CSVRGRAYEQYF

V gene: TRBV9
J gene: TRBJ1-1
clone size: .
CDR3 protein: CASSVGGTVDTEAFF

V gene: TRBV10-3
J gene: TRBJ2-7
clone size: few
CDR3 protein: CAIGGTSYEQYF

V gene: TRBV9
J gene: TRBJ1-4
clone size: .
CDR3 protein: CASSAQGGGSNEKLFF

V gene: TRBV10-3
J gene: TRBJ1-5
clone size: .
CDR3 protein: CAISEGGTGGGQPQHF

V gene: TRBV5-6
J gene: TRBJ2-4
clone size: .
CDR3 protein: CASSYGHIQYF